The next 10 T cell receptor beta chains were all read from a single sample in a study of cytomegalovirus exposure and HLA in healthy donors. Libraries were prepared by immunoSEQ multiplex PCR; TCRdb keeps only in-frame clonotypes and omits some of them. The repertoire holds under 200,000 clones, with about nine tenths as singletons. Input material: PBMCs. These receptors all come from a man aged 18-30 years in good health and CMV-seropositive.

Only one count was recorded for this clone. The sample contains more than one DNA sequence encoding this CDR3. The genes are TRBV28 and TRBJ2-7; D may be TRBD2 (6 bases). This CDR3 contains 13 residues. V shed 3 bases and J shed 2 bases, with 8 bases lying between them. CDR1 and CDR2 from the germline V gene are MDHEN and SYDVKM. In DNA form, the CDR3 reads TGTGCCAGCAGTTTGGAGGGGCCCTACGAGCAGTACTTC. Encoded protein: CASSLEGPYEQYF.

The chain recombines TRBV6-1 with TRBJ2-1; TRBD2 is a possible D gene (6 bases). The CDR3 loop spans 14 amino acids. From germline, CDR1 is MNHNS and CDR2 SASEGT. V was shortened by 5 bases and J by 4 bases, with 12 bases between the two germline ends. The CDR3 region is CASSSPGGYNEQFF. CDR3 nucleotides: TGTGCCAGCAGTTCACCCGGGGGTTACAATGAGCAGTTCTTC.

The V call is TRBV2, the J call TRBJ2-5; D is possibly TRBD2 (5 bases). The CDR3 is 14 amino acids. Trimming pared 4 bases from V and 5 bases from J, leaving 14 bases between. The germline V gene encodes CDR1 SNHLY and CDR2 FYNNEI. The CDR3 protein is CASSVDGVGETQYF. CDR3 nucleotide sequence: TGTGCCAGCAGTGTCGACGGGGTGGGGGAGACCCAGTACTTC.

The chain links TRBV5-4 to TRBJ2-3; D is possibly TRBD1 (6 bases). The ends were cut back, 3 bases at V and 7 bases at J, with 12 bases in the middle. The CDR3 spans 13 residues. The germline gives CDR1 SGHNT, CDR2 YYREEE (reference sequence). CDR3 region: CASSYFTGNTQYF. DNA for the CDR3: TGTGCCAGCAGCTATTTTACAGGGAATACGCAGTATTTT.

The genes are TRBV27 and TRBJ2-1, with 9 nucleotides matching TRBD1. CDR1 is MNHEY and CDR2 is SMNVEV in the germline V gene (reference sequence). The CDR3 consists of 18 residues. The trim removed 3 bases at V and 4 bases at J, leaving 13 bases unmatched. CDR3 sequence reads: CASSFIPPTGQGYNEQFF. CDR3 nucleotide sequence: TGTGCCAGCAGTTTCATCCCCCCAACCGGACAGGGGTACAATGAGCAGTTCTTC.

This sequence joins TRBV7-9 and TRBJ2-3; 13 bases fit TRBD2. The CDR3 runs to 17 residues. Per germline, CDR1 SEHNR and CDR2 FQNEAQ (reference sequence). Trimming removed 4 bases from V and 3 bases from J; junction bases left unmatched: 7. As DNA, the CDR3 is TGTGCCAGCAGCTCCGGACTAGCGGGAGTAGGAACAGATACGCAGTATTTT. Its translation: CASSSGLAGVGTDTQYF.

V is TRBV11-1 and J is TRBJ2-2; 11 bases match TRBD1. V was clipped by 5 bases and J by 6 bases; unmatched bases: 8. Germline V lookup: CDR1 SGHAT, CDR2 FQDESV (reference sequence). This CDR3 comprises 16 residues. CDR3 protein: CASSPPGQGVSGELFF. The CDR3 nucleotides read TGTGCCAGCAGCCCCCCGGGACAGGGGGTCTCCGGGGAGCTGTTTTTT.

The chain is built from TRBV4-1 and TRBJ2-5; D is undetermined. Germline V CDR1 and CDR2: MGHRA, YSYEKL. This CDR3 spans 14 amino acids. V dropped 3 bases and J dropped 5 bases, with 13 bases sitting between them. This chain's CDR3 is CASSHPSDSETQYF. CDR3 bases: TGCGCCAGCAGCCACCCCAGCGATTCGGAGACCCAGTACTTC.

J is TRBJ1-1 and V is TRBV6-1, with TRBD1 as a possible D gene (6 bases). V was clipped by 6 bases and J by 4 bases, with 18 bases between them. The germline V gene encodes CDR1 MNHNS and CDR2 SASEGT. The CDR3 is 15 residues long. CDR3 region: CASRESGAWSTEAFF. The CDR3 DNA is TGTGCCAGCAGGGAGTCAGGGGCATGGAGCACTGAAGCTTTCTTT.

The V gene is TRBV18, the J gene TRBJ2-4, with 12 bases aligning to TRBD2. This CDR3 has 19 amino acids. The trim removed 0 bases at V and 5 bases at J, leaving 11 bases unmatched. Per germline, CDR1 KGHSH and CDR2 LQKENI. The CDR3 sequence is CASSPPASGRASLQNIQYF. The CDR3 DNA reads TGTGCCAGCTCACCACCGGCTAGCGGGAGGGCCAGCCTCCAAAACATTCAGTACTTC.